Below, one TCR beta chain is given with its context. The CDR3 runs to 14 residues. V was trimmed by 5 bases and J by 6 bases, leaving 14 bases between them. The V gene's germline CDR1 is MDHEN and CDR2 SYDVKM. The source of the sample is a study of CD8 T cells in ankylosing spondylitis. The authors made TCR beta libraries by quantitative 5'-RACE with molecular barcodes. MiXCR was run by TCRdb on the 5' RACE reads, yielding one entry per CDR3 protein. The sample holds roughly 280,000 distinct CDR3 sequences, approximately 20% seen once. The sequence derives from a male donor with ankylosing spondylitis or in good health (not recorded which). The genes are TRBV28 and TRBJ1-5; TRBD1 might be the D (5 bases). Material for sequencing was blood, either unsorted or a sorted T cell fraction (not recorded which). The CDR3 DNA is TGTGCCAGCAGTCCTAGACAGATAGGTCAGCCCCAGCATTTT. This encodes CASSPRQIGQPQHF.